These T cell receptor beta chains were read from a single sample in a study of blood T cells in healthy people across ages. Each CDR3 protein gets one entry after TCRdb re-called the 5' RACE reads with MiXCR. Counted here are around 400,000 distinct CDR3 sequences, roughly half occurring once; the ten biggest clones make up approximately 51%. The sequenced material came from blood. The source of these receptors is a man between 60 and 75 years old in good health. CDR3s include the opening cysteine and the closing phenylalanine or tryptophan. Fields, in order: D gene, V gene, J gene, clone size, CDR3 protein. The D gene is left open where the match is weak. Some rows mark clone size as missing; the rest say once, few, many or name a class of expanded clone.

>TRBD2|TRBV20-1|TRBJ2-7|.
CSARDAGGGNEQYF
>.|TRBV5-1|TRBJ2-1|.
CASSFLAYPLRGEQFF
>TRBD2|TRBV29-1|TRBJ2-1|.
CSVCPLAGVGNEQFF
>.|TRBV4-3|TRBJ1-6|.
CASSQQAGVNSPLHF
>TRBD2|TRBV7-2|TRBJ2-3|.
CASSLIHGRAGTDTQYF
>TRBD1|TRBV29-1|TRBJ2-5|few
CSVELQGAGEQYF
>TRBD1|TRBV3-1|TRBJ1-2|.
CASSPLLRTGTGYTF
>.|TRBV9|TRBJ2-7|.
CASSESLANEQYF
>.|TRBV27|TRBJ2-7|few
CASSSPGGYEQYF
>TRBD2|TRBV18|TRBJ2-1|many
CASSPGLAGANEQFF
>.|TRBV6-1|TRBJ2-6|.
CASGATGANVLTF
>TRBD2|TRBV6-4|TRBJ2-3|many
CASSAGGHRTDTQYF
>.|TRBV7-2|TRBJ1-4|many
CASSSHSGTREKLFF
>TRBD1|TRBV10-2|TRBJ1-2|few
CATRDREGGYTF
>TRBD2|TRBV29-1|TRBJ2-3|.
CSAFGGGWDTQYF
>TRBD1|TRBV7-2|TRBJ2-7|.
CASSINRGLGNEQYF
>TRBD1|TRBV29-1|TRBJ1-1|few
CSVGQANTEAFF
>.|TRBV5-1|TRBJ2-1|.
CASSLLQSRSYNEQFF
>.|TRBV4-1|TRBJ2-1|.
CASSQVQGYEQFF
>.|TRBV25-1|TRBJ1-2|.
CASTPSGVDYGYTF
>.|TRBV10-3|TRBJ2-7|.
CATSTTDYEQYF
>.|TRBV10-3|TRBJ1-2|.
CAISADSASGYTF
>.|TRBV25-1|TRBJ2-1|.
CASSESRGCSLYNEQFF
>TRBD1|TRBV20-1|TRBJ2-6|.
CSARRQGGPGANVLTF
>.|TRBV9|TRBJ2-1|.
CASSAKRGAGGNEQFF
>.|TRBV4-1|TRBJ1-2|.
CASSQEPGYGYTF
>TRBD2|TRBV5-6|TRBJ2-1|few
CASSFYQAGGLYNEQFF
>TRBD2|TRBV3-1|TRBJ2-3|few
CASSHLVAGDSTDTQYF
>.|TRBV7-8|TRBJ2-3|.
CASSLGQVNTDTQYF
>.|TRBV6-5|TRBJ1-1|.
CASSRRTNTEAFF
>TRBD1|TRBV20-1|TRBJ1-4|.
CSARDFRDRGATNKKLFF
>.|TRBV12-3/TRBV12-4|TRBJ2-6|many
CASSPRAGANVLTF
>.|TRBV27|TRBJ1-6|many
CASSFSYNSPLHF
>.|TRBV7-2|TRBJ1-4|few
CASSLGGWTNEKLFF
>.|TRBV7-9|TRBJ2-1|few
CASSLEAGHNEQFF
>TRBD1|TRBV6-5|TRBJ2-7|.
CASSYPRGPPLEGGPVDEQYF
>.|TRBV19|TRBJ1-1|.
CASSRTQSGTRAAFF
>.|TRBV7-2|TRBJ2-3|few
CASSHVREDTQYF
>.|TRBV7-9|TRBJ2-3|few
CASPMLARPSSTDTQYF
>.|TRBV4-1|TRBJ2-5|once
CASSQYAGLGTQYF
>.|TRBV7-3|TRBJ2-2|.
CASSHSGNTGELFF
>.|TRBV6-6|TRBJ2-7|.
CASSYQVPVDEQYF
>TRBD2|TRBV29-1|TRBJ2-1|.
CSVGGSGRAGNEQFF
>TRBD2|TRBV7-2|TRBJ2-3|few
CASSSRLAGGLTDTQYF
>.|TRBV18|TRBJ2-3|.
CASSPVTSLRDTQYF
>TRBD2|TRBV2|TRBJ2-1|few
CASSRLAGGNNEQFF
>.|TRBV7-2|TRBJ2-3|.
CATGNRAGDTQYF
>.|TRBV27|TRBJ1-2|.
CATFAGVNYGYTF
>.|TRBV6-2/TRBV6-3|TRBJ2-7|few
CASSYGRGETYEQYF
>.|TRBV20-1|TRBJ2-4|.
CSARDLGGLAKNIQYF
>.|TRBV20-1|.|once
CSARQIAQETQYF
>.|TRBV6-1|TRBJ2-7|.
CASSEGTGQTYEQYF
>.|TRBV24-1|TRBJ2-5|few
CATSDSGPFVTQYF
>TRBD1|TRBV7-9|TRBJ1-2|few
CASSSPTGTGGEGYTF